This TCR beta chain emerged from a study of blood T cell repertoires in COVID-19. TCRdb's table, derived via immunoSEQ multiplex PCR, lists solely in-frame clones and lacks some. In the table there are 70,000 to 100,000 clones, about 71% of which are singletons. V gave up 4 bases and J gave up 1 base, with 17 bases separating them. Germline CDR1 SGDLS, CDR2 YYNGEE. The CDR3 loop spans 16 amino acids. The sequence was obtained from a woman aged 50 to 60 with acute or convalescent COVID-19. The chain couples TRBV9 to TRBJ1-2; maybe TRBD1 (6 bases). The specimen was peripheral blood. CDR3 region: CASSPSTGRGNYGYTF. CDR3 bases: TGTGCCAGCAGCCCCAGCACAGGGAGGGGTAACTATGGCTACACCTTC.